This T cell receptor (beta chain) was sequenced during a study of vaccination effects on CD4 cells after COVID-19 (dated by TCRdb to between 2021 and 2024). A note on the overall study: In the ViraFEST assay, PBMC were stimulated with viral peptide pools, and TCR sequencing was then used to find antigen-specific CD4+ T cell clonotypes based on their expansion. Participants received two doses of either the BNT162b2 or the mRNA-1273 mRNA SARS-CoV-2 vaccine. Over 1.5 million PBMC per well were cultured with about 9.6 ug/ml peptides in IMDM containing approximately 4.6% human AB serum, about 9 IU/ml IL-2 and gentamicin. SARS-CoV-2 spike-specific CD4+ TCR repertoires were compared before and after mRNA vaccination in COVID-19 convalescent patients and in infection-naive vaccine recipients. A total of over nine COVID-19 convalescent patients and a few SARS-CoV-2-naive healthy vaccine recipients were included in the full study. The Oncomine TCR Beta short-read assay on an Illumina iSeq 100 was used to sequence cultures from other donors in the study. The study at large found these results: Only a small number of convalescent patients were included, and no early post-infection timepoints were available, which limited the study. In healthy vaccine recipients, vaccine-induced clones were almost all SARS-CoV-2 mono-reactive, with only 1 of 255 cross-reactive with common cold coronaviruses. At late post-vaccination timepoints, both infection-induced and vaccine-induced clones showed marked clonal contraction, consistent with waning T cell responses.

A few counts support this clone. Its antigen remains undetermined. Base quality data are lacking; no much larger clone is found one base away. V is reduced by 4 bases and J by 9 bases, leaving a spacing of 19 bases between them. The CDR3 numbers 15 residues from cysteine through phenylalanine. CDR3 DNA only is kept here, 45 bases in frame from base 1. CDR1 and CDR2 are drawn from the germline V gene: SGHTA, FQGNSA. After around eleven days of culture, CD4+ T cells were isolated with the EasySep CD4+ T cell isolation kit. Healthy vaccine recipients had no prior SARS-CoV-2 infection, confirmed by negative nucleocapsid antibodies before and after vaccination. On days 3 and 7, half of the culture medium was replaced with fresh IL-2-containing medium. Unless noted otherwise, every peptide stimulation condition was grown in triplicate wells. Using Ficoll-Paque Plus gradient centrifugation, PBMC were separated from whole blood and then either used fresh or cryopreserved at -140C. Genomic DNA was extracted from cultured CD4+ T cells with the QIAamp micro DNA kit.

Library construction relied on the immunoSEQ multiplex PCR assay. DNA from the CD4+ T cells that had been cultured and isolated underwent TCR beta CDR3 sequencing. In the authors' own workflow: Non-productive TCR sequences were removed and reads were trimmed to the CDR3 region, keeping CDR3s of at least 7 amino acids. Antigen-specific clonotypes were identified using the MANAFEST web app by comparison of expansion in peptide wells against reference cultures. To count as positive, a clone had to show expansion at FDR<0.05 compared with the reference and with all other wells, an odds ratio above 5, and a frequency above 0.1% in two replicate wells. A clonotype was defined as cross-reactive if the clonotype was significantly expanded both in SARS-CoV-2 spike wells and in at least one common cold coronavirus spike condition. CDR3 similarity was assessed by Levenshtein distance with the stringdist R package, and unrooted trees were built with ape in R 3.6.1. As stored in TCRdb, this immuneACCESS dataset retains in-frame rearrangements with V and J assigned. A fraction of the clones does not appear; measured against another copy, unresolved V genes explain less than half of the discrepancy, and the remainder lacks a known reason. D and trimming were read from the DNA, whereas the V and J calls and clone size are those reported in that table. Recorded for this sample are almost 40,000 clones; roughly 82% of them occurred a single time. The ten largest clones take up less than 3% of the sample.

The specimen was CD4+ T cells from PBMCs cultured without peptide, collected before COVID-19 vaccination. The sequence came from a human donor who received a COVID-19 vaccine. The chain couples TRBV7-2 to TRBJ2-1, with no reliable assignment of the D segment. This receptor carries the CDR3 CASSSTRAFSGEQFF. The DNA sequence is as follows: TGTGCCAGCAGCTCAACCCGGGCCTTTTCGGGTGAGCAGTTCTTC.